Below are 18 T cell receptor beta chains sequenced from a single sample in a study of tumor-infiltrating lymphocytes in primary liver carcinoma. Starting material for RNA and DNA co-extraction consisted of roughly 19-30 mg of unsorted bulk tissue. TCR beta cDNA came from 400 to 500 ng total RNA, primed with a constant-region primer. For TCR beta, libraries were produced by three nested multiplex PCR rounds using slightly modified ARM-PCR. Running 10 cycles apiece, the first two PCR rounds relied on TRBV1-TRBV30 forward primers together with a C-beta reverse primer. One entry per CDR3 protein, called by TCRdb with MiXCR from the multiplex PCR reads. This table holds roughly 86,000 distinct CDR3 sequences, less than 75% found once. The sequenced sample consisted of tumor-adjacent normal liver tissue. These TCRs come from a man aged 35-49 years with primary liver carcinoma and hepatitis B virus infection.

This rearrangement joins TRBV11-2 to TRBJ2-7; TRBD2 agrees at 7 bases. The germline V gene encodes CDR1 SGHAT and CDR2 FQNNGV. This CDR3 region has 16 residues. With V trimmed by 6 bases and J by 2 bases, 13 bases remained unmatched. The CDR3 spells CASSRSGQAGTYEQYV. DNA for the CDR3: TGTGCCAGCAGTCGGTCTGGACAAGCGGGAACCTACGAGCAGTACGTC.

In regard to this clonotype: An end of the junction does not agree with germline; a read error may underlie this. The chain recombines TRBV29-1 with TRBJ2-5, with no clear D. The CDR3 totals 13 residues. CDR1 SQVTM and CDR2 ANQGSEA come from the germline V gene. CDR3 residues: CSIDRYISETQYF. DNA for the CDR3: TGCAGCATTGACCGGTACATTAGTGAGACCCAGTACTTC.

This clonotype was detected a few times. This sequence may be a read error, since a much larger clone differs from it by one base. The missing conserved phenylalanine or tryptophan at the end of this CDR3 makes a read error likely. The CDR3 spells CSVASFEGNEQFL. Here the CDR3 DNA reads TGCAGCGTTGCCTCCTTTGAGGGTAATGAGCAGTTCCTC. The chain has TRBV29-1 and TRBJ2-1, with D possibly matching TRBD2 (5 bases). Germline assignment: CDR1 SQVTM and CDR2 ANQGSEA. V dropped 4 bases and J dropped 7 bases, with 14 bases sitting between them. The CDR3 length is 13 residues.

A single count supports this clonotype. This CDR3 fails to terminate in the conserved phenylalanine or tryptophan, so it likely reflects a read error. J is TRBJ2-7 and V is TRBV11-2; 7 nucleotides line up with TRBD1. CDR1 is SGHAT and CDR2 is FQNNGV in the germline V gene. The CDR3 loop spans 14 amino acids. Written as DNA, the CDR3 is TGTGCCAGCTGTGGGGACAGTGGGGCCTATGAGCAGTACTTA. Translating it yields CASCGDSGAYEQYL.

Remarks on this clonotype: Likely a read error: the CDR3 ends without its conserved phenylalanine or tryptophan. The rearrangement links TRBV28 to TRBJ2-7, with D tentatively TRBD1 (6 bases). The CDR3 consists of 14 residues. From germline, CDR1 is MDHEN and CDR2 SYDVKM. CDR3 loop: CASTLRQAGYEQYL. CDR3 nucleotide sequence: TGTGCCAGCACTTTAAGACAGGCGGGCTACGAGCAGTACTTA.

Worth noting for this clonotype: This may arise from a read error, as a much more abundant clone is one base away. The chain combines TRBV6-5 with TRBJ2-2, with D unclear. From germline, CDR1 is MNHEY and CDR2 SVGAGI. V was pared by 2 bases and J by 5 bases, with 12 bases between. This CDR3 region has 15 residues. CDR3 amino acids: CASSYDGFWTGELFF. CDR3 sequence (DNA): TGTGCCAGCAGTTACGACGGGTTCTGGACCGGGGAGCTGTTTTTT.

In its sample, this clonotype was seen once. The chain couples TRBV29-1 to TRBJ1-5; the D gene is possibly TRBD1 (5 bases). CDR3 length: 14 residues. Trimming shortened V by 5 bases and J by 9 bases, and 20 bases separated the two germline ends. Germline CDR1 reads SQVTM; CDR2 reads ANQGSEA. The CDR3 protein is CSVSPGTADLPQHF. The CDR3 DNA reads TGCAGCGTTTCACCTGGGACGGCGGATCTGCCCCAGCATTTT.

The chain has TRBV24-1 and TRBJ2-3, with a possible D match to TRBD2 (5 bases). V lost 8 bases and J lost 4, with 15 bases in between. The length of the CDR3 is 14 residues. CDR1 is KGHDR and CDR2 is SFDVKD in the germline V gene. The CDR3 DNA sequence: TGTGCCACCAATGGGAGACCGTTCGCAGATACGCAGTATTTT. Its translation is CATNGRPFADTQYF.

Worth noting for this clonotype: With a much larger clone just one base away, this may be a read error. The CDR3 DNA sequence: TGTGCCAGCAGCCTGGACTGGAGGGGGGGCCTTTCGAACACCGGGGAGCTGTTTTTT. Translated, it gives CASSLDWRGGLSNTGELFF. J is TRBJ2-2 and V is TRBV11-2; the D gene is possibly TRBD2 (7 bases). The V gene lost 5 bases and the J gene lost 0 bases, with 22 bases spanning the gap. Germline V gives CDR1 SGHAT, CDR2 FQNNGV. The CDR3 covers 19 residues. Using reference TRBV11-2 and TRBJ2-2 for the parts outside the CDR3, the full variable domain is EAGVAQSPRYKIIEKRQSVAFWCNPISGHATLYWYQQILGQGPKLLIQFQNNGVVDDSQLPKDRFSAERLKGVDSTLKIQPAKLEDSAVYLCASSLDWRGGLSNTGELFFGEGSRLTVL.

At least ten counts were recorded for this clonotype. This chain uses TRBV12-3 or TRBV12-4 with TRBJ1-2; no clear D. This CDR3 has 14 residues. V was cut by 7 bases and J by 8 bases, with 20 bases left in between. DNA for the CDR3: TGTGCCAGCACCGGGATGGCGGGAGGATACGGCTACACCTTC. Protein product: CASTGMAGGYGYTF.

This clonotype was recorded at least ten times. This chain uses TRBV5-4 with TRBJ2-5; D is undetermined. The CDR3 contains 10 residues. The germline V and J ends were trimmed by 4 bases and 5 bases, with 3 bases remaining between them. Germline CDR1 and CDR2: SGHNT and YYREEE (reference sequence). CDR3 sequence (DNA): TGTGCCAGCAGCAGGGAGACCCAGTACTTC. Encoded protein: CASSRETQYF.

As regards this clonotype: A much larger clone sits a single nucleotide away, making a read error possible. The rearrangement joins TRBV5-5 to TRBJ2-5, with D perhaps TRBD2 (6 bases). V lost 6 bases to trimming and J lost 6 bases, with 24 bases between them. CDR3 size: 16 residues. Germline loops: CDR1 SGHKS, CDR2 YYEKEE (reference sequence). The CDR3 DNA follows: TGTGCCAGCACCACTGCTATGCTTACAGGAGGGCAGACCCAGTACTTC. Protein: CASTTAMLTGGQTQYF.

Many counts were recorded for this clonotype. The CDR3 sequence: CASSPGTTTYEQYF. CDR3 nucleotides: TGTGCCAGCAGCCCCGGGACAACCACCTACGAGCAGTACTTC. V gene TRBV6-1 combines with J gene TRBJ2-7; the D gene is possibly TRBD1 (6 bases). Germline V gives CDR1 MNHNS, CDR2 SASEGT. The CDR3 consists of 14 residues. The V gene lost 6 bases and the J gene lost 2 bases, with 14 bases spanning the gap.

On this clonotype itself: A much more abundant neighbour one base away suggests this may be a read error. J is TRBJ2-2 and V is TRBV10-1, with D maybe TRBD1 (6 bases). Germline CDR1 is WNHNN and CDR2 is SYGVQD (reference sequence). The CDR3 contains 13 residues. V was clipped by 6 bases and J by 6 bases, with 11 bases between them. CDR3 in DNA: TGCGCCAGCAGGGCCAGGGGCGCCGGGGAGCTGTTTTTT. Protein product: CASRARGAGELFF.

This clonotype has just one count. This chain uses TRBV4-1 with TRBJ2-1; 10 bases map to TRBD2. Trimming removed 1 base from V and 9 bases from J; junction bases left unmatched: 12. Germline V CDR1 and CDR2: MGHRA, YSYEKL. The CDR3 contains 17 residues. CDR3 residues: CASSQGPTSGDYIEQFF. CDR3 coding DNA: TGCGCCAGCAGCCAAGGGCCCACTAGCGGGGACTATATTGAGCAGTTCTTC.

To note about this clonotype: It may be a read error: a sequence one base away is much more abundant. The J gene is TRBJ2-7, the V gene TRBV5-5; TRBD1 aligns across 12 bases. This CDR3 region has 16 residues. From germline, CDR1 is SGHKS and CDR2 YYEKEE (reference sequence). The CDR3 reads CANSRSPGQGAHEQYF. In DNA form, the CDR3 reads TGTGCCAACAGCCGTTCCCCGGGACAGGGGGCCCACGAGCAGTACTTC. Together with reference TRBV5-5 and TRBJ2-7, the CDR3 gives the full variable domain: DAGVTQSPTHLIKTRGQQVTLRCSPISGHKSVSWYQQVLGQGPQFIFQYYEKEERGRGNFPDRFSARQFPNYSSELNVNALLLGDSALYLCANSRSPGQGAHEQYFGPGTRLTVT.

In this sample, this clonotype turned up once. Mismatch with germline at one junction end may stem from a read error. The chain is built from TRBV29-1 and TRBJ2-7; D possibly corresponds to TRBD1 (6 bases). Per the germline V gene, CDR1 is SQVTM and CDR2 is ANQGSEA. The CDR3 loop spans 14 amino acids. The CDR3 spells CSVHRTEHSYEQYF. The CDR3 DNA follows: TGTAGCGTGCATAGGACAGAGCACTCCTACGAGCAGTACTTC.

Comments on this clonotype: A much bigger clone sits one base away, suggesting this may be a read error. V and J are TRBV30 and TRBJ1-1; 8 positions agree with TRBD1. CDR1 and CDR2 from the germline V gene are GTSNPN and SVGIG (reference sequence). With V trimmed by 6 bases and J by 1 base, 4 bases remained unmatched. This CDR3 is built from 13 residues. CDR3 bases: TGTGCCTGTCCTGGGACAGGGAACACTGAAGCTTTCTTT. It encodes CACPGTGNTEAFF.